The 18 T cell receptor beta chains below come from one sample, sequenced in a study of T cells in Graves' hyperthyroidism and ophthalmopathy (dated by TCRdb to the late 2010s). The method behind the library was multiplex PCR. Sequencing instrument: Illumina HiSeq 2000. The TCR beta CDR3 regions were amplified from RNA transcripts. The first round of RT-PCR for the TCR CDR3 was performed with the HTBI primer set and the Qiagen OneStep RT-PCR kit. TCRdb cleaned the public reads at Q25 with fastp, built clones with MiXCR and kept in-frame beta chains. For every CDR3 protein sequence, its rows merge into one entry that carries the most common genes and DNA. The sample table contains about 520,000 distinct CDR3 sequences; only one count was recorded for around 22% of them. Clones ranked in the top ten supply approximately 10% of the sample. What was sequenced was blood. These receptors all come from a woman aged 25 to 39 with Graves' ophthalmopathy.

This clonotype was observed many times. The chain recombines TRBV20-1 with TRBJ2-5, with 8 bases fitting TRBD2. This CDR3 spans 16 amino acids. Trimming cost V 8 bases and J 1 base; bases outside gene matches: 15. The germline gives CDR1 DFQATT, CDR2 SNEGSKA (reference sequence). The CDR3 reads CSPRGEGAGVQETQYF. As DNA, the CDR3 is TGCAGTCCCAGAGGGGAGGGAGCGGGGGTCCAAGAGACCCAGTACTTC.

The rearrangement joins TRBV4-1 to TRBJ1-1, with TRBD1 matching 9 bases. The CDR3 totals 15 residues. V was pared by 3 bases and J by 10 bases, with 12 bases of the junction left unmatched. The V gene's germline CDR1 is MGHRA and CDR2 YSYEKL. The CDR3 region has the DNA TGCGCCAGCAGCCAGTCGGGGACAGGGACATTTGGAGCTTTCTTT. Its protein product is CASSQSGTGTFGAFF.

This clonotype came up many times. The V call is TRBV28, the J call TRBJ2-7; D call uncertain. V lost 5 bases and J 1 base, leaving 9 bases between the germline ends. This CDR3 has 13 residues. Per germline, CDR1 MDHEN and CDR2 SYDVKM. CDR3 nucleotide sequence: TGTGCCAGCAGTGTAGGCGAATCCTACGAGCAGTACTTC. Translation gives CASSVGESYEQYF. Filled out from reference TRBV28 and TRBJ2-7, the complete variable domain reads DVKVTQSSRYLVKRTGEKVFLECVQDMDHENMFWYRQDPGLGLRLIYFSYDVKMKEKGDIPEGYSVSREKKERFSLILESASTNQTSMYLCASSVGESYEQYFGPGTRLTVT.

This clonotype was counted ten times or more. The rearrangement joins TRBV19 to TRBJ2-7, with D perhaps TRBD2 (5 bases). CDR1 and CDR2 (germline): LNHDA, SQIVND (reference sequence). V was cut by 8 bases and J by 4 bases, with 15 bases left in between. This CDR3 has 13 amino acids. The CDR3 loop reads CASSDGVGYEQYF. The CDR3 DNA reads TGTGCCAGTTCGGACGGGGTGGGATACGAGCAGTACTTC. The whole variable domain, filled in from reference TRBV19 and TRBJ2-7, reads DGGITQSPKYLFRKEGQNVTLSCEQNLNHDAMYWYRQDPGQGLRLIYYSQIVNDFQKGDIAEGYSVSREKKESFPLTVTSAQKNPTAFYLCASSDGVGYEQYFGPGTRLTVT.

This clonotype was recorded many times. This rearrangement joins TRBV7-2 to TRBJ1-5, with D hard to call. CDR1 SGHTA and CDR2 FQGNSA come from the germline V gene. This CDR3 has 13 residues. Between the trimmed V and J ends, which lost 2 bases and 3 bases, there was a span of 5 bases. The CDR3 nucleotides are TGTGCCAGCAGCTTAACGAACAATCAGCCCCAGCATTTT. This encodes CASSLTNNQPQHF.

This clonotype was counted many times. The J gene is TRBJ2-7, the V gene TRBV28, with D tentatively TRBD1 (5 bases). CDR3 length: 15 residues. The V end was cut by 3 bases, the J end by 4 bases, with 16 bases between. Germline V CDR1 and CDR2: MDHEN, SYDVKM. CDR3: CASSFQGAVVYEQYF. In DNA, the CDR3 is TGTGCCAGCAGTTTTCAGGGTGCTGTGGTGTACGAGCAGTACTTC.

V is TRBV6-2 or TRBV6-3 and J is TRBJ2-7; D ambiguous. The V gene lost 8 bases and the J gene lost 5 bases, with 10 bases spanning the gap. The germline V gene has CDR1 MNHEY and CDR2 SVGEGT. The CDR3 consists of 11 residues. DNA for the CDR3: TGTGCCAGCGGATCCTCAGACGAGCAGTACTTC. It specifies CASGSSDEQYF.

The chain uses TRBV11-2 and TRBJ2-2; tentatively, D is TRBD1 (6 bases). CDR1 and CDR2 from the germline V gene are SGHAT and FQNNGV. The CDR3 sequence is 14 residues long. V was clipped by 5 bases and J by 6 bases, with 13 bases between them. The CDR3 protein is CASSHRAGAGELFF. As DNA, the CDR3 is TGTGCCAGCAGCCATAGAGCAGGGGCCGGGGAGCTGTTTTTT.

V usage is TRBV20-1 and J usage is TRBJ1-5, with 12 positions matching TRBD1. CDR1 is DFQATT and CDR2 is SNEGSKA in the germline V gene (reference sequence). The CDR3 totals 15 residues. V lost 4 bases, J lost 7 bases, and 8 bases stayed unmatched. The DNA of the CDR3 is TGCAGTGCTATTGTGGGACAGGGGGCATGGCAGCCCCAGCATTTT. It translates to CSAIVGQGAWQPQHF.

This clonotype was found a few times. J is TRBJ1-3 and V is TRBV15, with 7 bases fitting TRBD1. The V gene's germline CDR1 is LNHNV and CDR2 YYDKDF (reference sequence). CDR3 size: 17 residues. The J segment lost 0 bases and the V segment lost 2 bases, leaving 7 bases of the junction unmatched. The CDR3 region is CATSRNVGTASGNTIYF. CDR3 sequence (DNA): TGTGCCACCAGCAGAAATGTCGGGACAGCCTCTGGAAACACCATATATTTT.

This clonotype was recorded a few times. This chain joins TRBV6-2 or TRBV6-3 and TRBJ2-7; 7 positions match TRBD2. Germline V gene lookup returns CDR1 MNHEY and CDR2 SVGEGT. The junction had 7 bases not matched to a gene; V was cut back by 6 bases and J by 2 bases. The CDR3 totals 14 residues. DNA of the CDR3: TGTGCCAGCAGACAGCGGGCGGGGGCCTACGAGCAGTACTTC. The encoded protein is CASRQRAGAYEQYF.

This clonotype was detected only a few times. The chain recombines TRBV12-3 or TRBV12-4 with TRBJ2-5; 10 positions match TRBD2. V gave up 5 bases and J gave up 1 base; unmatched junction bases: 4. This CDR3 spans 15 amino acids. The CDR3: CASSTRLAGQETQYF. In DNA form, the CDR3 reads TGTGCCAGCAGTACCCGACTAGCGGGCCAAGAGACCCAGTACTTC.

This clonotype was seen a few times. V is TRBV6-2 or TRBV6-3 and J is TRBJ1-3; possible D gene TRBD1, 5 bases. CDR3 length: 17 amino acids. Germline CDR1 and CDR2: MNHEY and SVGEGT. The V gene lost 2 bases and the J gene lost 2 bases, with 16 bases spanning the gap. The CDR3 coding sequence is TGTGCCAGCAGTTACCTATCTTTCGGGGGGACTGGAAACACCATATATTTT. Amino acids: CASSYLSFGGTGNTIYF.

This clonotype was observed at least ten times. The V and J genes are TRBV9 and TRBJ1-2; D not resolved. Trimming took 4 bases from V and 1 from J, leaving 11 bases between them. This CDR3 comprises 14 residues. Germline loops: CDR1 SGDLS, CDR2 YYNGEE. The CDR3 DNA is TGTGCCAGCAGCCCAAGACCGCTTAACTATGGCTACACCTTC. It translates to CASSPRPLNYGYTF.

This clonotype was picked up one time. The chain joins TRBV20-1 to TRBJ1-5; possible D gene TRBD1, 5 bases. Trimming cost V 6 bases and J 2 bases, with 14 bases left between them. There are 14 residues in the CDR3. CDR1 DFQATT and CDR2 SNEGSKA come from the germline V gene (reference sequence). As DNA, the CDR3 is TGCAGTGCAATGAGATTGACAGGCAATCAGCCCCAGCATTTT. This codes for CSAMRLTGNQPQHF.

This clonotype showed up many times. This chain joins TRBV2 and TRBJ2-5; D not resolved. With 2 bases removed from V and 5 bases from J, the gap between germline ends came to 6 bases. This CDR3 contains 12 residues. Germline V gene sequence: CDR1 SNHLY, CDR2 FYNNEI. The CDR3 sequence: CASSERRETQYF. Written as DNA, the CDR3 is TGTGCCAGCAGTGAACGCCGGGAGACCCAGTACTTC.

Notes on this clonotype: Compared with germline, one end of the junction differs, possibly owing to a read error. The rearrangement joins TRBV30 to TRBJ1-5; TRBD1 matches at 7 bases. The CDR3 consists of 15 residues. CDR1 is GTSNPN and CDR2 is SVGIG in the germline V gene (reference sequence). The CDR3 sequence: CAWSRGGTVNQPQHF. The DNA of the CDR3 is TGTGCCTGGAGCCGGGGAGGGACAGTCAATCAGCCCCAGCATTTC.

This sequence joins TRBV20-1 and TRBJ1-2; D is undetermined. CDR3 length: 15 residues. V lost 0 bases, J lost 4 bases, and 15 bases lay in between. Germline loops: CDR1 DFQATT, CDR2 SNEGSKA (reference sequence). This CDR3 reads CSARDSLGDGYGYTF. The DNA for the CDR3 is TGCAGTGCTAGAGATTCCCTCGGGGATGGCTATGGCTACACCTTC.